This TCR beta chain was captured by sequencing in a study of T cell repertoires in cytomegalovirus infection. On the study more broadly: Newly reported HLA-C-restricted and thoroughly characterized HLA-B-restricted CMV epitopes were employed. Public TCR beta signature analysis indicated the presence of both CMV infection and matching HLA type. Findings of the study overall: Clonotype analysis showed dominance of the ex vivo response by HLA-C-restricted CMV-specific TCR beta clonotypes. Cumulative frequency (of public TCR beta family members) identified carriers of CMV plus the relevant HLA.

Note on this clonotype: Its target is unknown.

TCRdb fed the reads into MiXCR, producing one record per CDR3 protein. This table has about 830,000 distinct CDR3 sequences, roughly 33% appearing once. V lost 4 bases and J 7 bases, leaving 26 bases between the germline ends. Per the germline V gene, CDR1 is MNHEY and CDR2 is SVGEGT. This CDR3 is built from 17 residues. This clonotype was obtained from a human donor in good health (CMV status not recorded). Some clones in this sample may be carry-over from other donors' samples. Specimen: cultured CD8+ T cells from PBMCs, collected from culture after CMV antigen stimulation. The chain recombines TRBV6-2 or TRBV6-3 with TRBJ2-7; no firm D call. The CDR3 DNA is TGTGCCAGCAGTTCCCTCAGATCCGACGGAAGGTCTGAGGAGCAGTACGTC. Translated: CASSSLRSDGRSEEQYV.